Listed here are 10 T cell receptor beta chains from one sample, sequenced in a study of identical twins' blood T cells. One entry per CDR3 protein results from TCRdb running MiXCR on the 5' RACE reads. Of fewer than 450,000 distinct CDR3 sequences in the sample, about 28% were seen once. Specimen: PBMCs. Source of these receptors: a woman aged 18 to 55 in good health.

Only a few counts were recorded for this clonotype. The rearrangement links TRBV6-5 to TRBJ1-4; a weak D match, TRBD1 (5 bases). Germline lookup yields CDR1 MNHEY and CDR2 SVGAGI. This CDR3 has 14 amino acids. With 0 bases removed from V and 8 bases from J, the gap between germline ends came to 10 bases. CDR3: CASSYSTAGEKLFF. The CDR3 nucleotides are TGTGCCAGCAGTTACTCGACGGCAGGGGAAAAACTGTTTTTT.

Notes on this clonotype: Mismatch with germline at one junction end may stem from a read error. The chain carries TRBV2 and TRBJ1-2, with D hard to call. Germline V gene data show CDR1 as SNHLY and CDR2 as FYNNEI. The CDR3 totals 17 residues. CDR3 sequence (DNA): TGTGCCAGCAGTGACGGTATAGGGCTTACCTCTAACTATGCCTACACCTTC. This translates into CASSDGIGLTSNYAYTF.

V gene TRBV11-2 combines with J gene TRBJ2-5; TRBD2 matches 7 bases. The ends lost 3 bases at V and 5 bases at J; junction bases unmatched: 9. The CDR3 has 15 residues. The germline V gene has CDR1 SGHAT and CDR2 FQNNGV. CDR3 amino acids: CASSFRAGASETQYF. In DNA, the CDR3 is TGTGCCAGCAGCTTTCGTGCGGGAGCGAGTGAGACCCAGTACTTC.

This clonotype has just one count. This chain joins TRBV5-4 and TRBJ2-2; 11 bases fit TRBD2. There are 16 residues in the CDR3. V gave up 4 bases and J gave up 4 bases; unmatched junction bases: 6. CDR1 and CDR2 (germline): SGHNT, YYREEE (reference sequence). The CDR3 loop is CASSPSGGTFTGELFF. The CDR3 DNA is TGTGCCAGCAGCCCTAGCGGGGGGACCTTCACCGGGGAGCTGTTTTTT.

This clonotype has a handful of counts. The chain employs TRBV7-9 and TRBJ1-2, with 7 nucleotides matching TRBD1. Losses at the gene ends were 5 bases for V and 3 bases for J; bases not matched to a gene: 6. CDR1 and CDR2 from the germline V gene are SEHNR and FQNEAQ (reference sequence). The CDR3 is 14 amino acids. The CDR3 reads CASSRDSNHYGYTF. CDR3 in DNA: TGTGCCAGCAGCCGGGACAGCAACCACTATGGCTACACCTTC.

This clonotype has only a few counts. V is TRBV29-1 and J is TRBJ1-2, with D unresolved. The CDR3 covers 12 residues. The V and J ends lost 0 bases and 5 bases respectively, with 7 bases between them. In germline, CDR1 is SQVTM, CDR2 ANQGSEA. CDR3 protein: CSVEEWPYGYTF. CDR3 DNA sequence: TGCAGCGTTGAAGAATGGCCGTATGGCTACACCTTC.

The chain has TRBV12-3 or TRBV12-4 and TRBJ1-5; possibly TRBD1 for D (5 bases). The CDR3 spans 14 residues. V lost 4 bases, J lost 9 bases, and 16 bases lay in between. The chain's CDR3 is CASSSRGSLLPQHF. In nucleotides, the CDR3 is TGTGCCAGCAGTTCCCGGGGCTCATTACTGCCCCAGCATTTT.

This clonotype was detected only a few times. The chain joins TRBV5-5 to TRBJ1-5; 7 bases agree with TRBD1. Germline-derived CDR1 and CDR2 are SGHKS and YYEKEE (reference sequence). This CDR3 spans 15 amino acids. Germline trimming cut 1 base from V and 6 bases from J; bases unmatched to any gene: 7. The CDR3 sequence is CASSLKLPGGQPQHF. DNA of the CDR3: TGTGCCAGCAGCTTGAAATTGCCAGGGGGTCAGCCCCAGCATTTT.

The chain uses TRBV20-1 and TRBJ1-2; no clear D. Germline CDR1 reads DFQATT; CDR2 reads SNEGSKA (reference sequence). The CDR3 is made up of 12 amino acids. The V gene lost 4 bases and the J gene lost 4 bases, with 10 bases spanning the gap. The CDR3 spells CSATLETYGYTF. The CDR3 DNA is TGCAGTGCTACCCTAGAGACCTATGGCTACACCTTC.

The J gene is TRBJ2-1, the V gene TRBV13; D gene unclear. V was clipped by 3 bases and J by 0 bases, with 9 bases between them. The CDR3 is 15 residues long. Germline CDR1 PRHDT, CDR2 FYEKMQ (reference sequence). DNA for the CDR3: TGTGCCAGCAGCTTTGCTCTAAGCTCCTACAATGAGCAGTTCTTC. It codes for CASSFALSSYNEQFF.